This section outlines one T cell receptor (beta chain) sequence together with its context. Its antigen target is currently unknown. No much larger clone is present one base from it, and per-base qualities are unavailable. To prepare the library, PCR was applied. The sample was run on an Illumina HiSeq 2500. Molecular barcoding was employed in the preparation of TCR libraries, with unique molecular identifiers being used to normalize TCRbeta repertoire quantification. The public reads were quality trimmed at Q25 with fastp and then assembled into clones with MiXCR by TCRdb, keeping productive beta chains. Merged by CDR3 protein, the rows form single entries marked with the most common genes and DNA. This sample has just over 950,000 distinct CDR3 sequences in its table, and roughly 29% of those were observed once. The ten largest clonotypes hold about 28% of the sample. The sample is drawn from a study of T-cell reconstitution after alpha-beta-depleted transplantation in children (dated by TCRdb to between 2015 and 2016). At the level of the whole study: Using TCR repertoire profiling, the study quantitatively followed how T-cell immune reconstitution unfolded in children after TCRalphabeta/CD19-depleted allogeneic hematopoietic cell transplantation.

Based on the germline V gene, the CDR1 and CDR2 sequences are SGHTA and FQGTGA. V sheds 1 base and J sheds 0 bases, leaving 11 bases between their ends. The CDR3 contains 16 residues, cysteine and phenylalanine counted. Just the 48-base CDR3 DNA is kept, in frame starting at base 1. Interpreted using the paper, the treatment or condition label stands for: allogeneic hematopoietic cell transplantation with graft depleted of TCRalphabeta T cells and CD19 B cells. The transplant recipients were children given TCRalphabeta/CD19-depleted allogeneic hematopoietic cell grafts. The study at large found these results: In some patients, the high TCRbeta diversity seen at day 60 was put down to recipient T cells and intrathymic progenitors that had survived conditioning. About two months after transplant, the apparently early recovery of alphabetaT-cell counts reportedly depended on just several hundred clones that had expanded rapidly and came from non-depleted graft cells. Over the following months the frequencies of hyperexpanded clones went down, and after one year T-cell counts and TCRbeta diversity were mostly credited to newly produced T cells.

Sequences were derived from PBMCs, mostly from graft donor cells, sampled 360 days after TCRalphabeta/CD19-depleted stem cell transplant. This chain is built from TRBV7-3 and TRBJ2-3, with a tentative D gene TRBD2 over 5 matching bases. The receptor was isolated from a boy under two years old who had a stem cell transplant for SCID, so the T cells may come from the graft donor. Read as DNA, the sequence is TGTGCCAGCAGCTTAATACCACGGGGAAGCACAGATACGCAGTATTTT. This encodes CASSLIPRGSTDTQYF.